The clone carrying this TCR beta chain was found many times. Its cognate antigen is unknown. The data originate from a study of T-cell reconstitution after alpha-beta-depleted transplantation in children. Study results and limitations: Counts and diversity of T cells one year after transplant came mostly from newly produced T cells. Surviving recipient T cells and thymic progenitors produced the high day-60 TCRbeta diversity seen in some patients. There were reportedly several hundred expanded graft clones from which alpha-beta T cells came about two months after transplant.

V was pared by 6 bases and J by 9 bases, with 10 bases of the junction left unmatched. Per the germline V gene, CDR1 is SQVTM and CDR2 is ANQGSEA. The CDR3 extends over 14 amino acids. Preparing the TCRbeta library involved the use of unique molecular identifiers. From the PCR reads, TCRdb called clonotypes with MiXCR, one entry per CDR3 protein. The sample yields 300,000 to 350,000 distinct CDR3 sequences, about 17% seen once. The sequence derives from a male patient between 2 and 10 years old who had a stem cell transplant for acute lymphoblastic leukemia, so the T cells may come from the graft donor. The chain uses TRBV29-1 and TRBJ2-1; 11 bases map to TRBD2. Sequencing used PBMCs, mostly from graft donor cells, obtained 360 days after TCRalphabeta/CD19-depleted stem cell transplant. The CDR3 coding sequence is TGCAGCGTCAGACTAGCGGGAAGGGGGATTGAGCAGTTCTTC. Residues: CSVRLAGRGIEQFF.